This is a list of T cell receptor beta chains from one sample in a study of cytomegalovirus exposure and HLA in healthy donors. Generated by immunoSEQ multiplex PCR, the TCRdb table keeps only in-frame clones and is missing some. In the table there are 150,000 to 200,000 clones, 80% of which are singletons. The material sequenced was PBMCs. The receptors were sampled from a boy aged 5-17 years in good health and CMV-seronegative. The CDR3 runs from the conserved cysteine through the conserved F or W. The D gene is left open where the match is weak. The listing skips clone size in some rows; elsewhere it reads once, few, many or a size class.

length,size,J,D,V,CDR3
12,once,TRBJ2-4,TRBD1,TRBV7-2,CASSLGTAIQYF
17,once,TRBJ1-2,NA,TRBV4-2,CASSQVTPRTTNYGYTF
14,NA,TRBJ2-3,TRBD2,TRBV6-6,CASSYGGGRDTQYF
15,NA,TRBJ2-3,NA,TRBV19,CASSIRGRDTDTQYF
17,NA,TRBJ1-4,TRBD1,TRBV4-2,CASSQEVAGGGNEKLFF
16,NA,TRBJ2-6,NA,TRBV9,CASSVNVHSGANVLTF
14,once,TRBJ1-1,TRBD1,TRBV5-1,CASSEDRGRTEAFF
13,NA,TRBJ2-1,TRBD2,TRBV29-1,CSVPGTSDLGRFF
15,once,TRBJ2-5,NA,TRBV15,CATSRGFDYQETQYF
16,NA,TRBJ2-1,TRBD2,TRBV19,CASSPASGSSYNEQFF
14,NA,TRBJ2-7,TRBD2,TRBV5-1,CASSDTAGTYEQYF
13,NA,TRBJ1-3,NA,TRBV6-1,CASSGHRVNTIYF
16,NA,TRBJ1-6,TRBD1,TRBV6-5,CASSYRDRERWSPLHF
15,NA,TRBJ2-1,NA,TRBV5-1,CASTLEGGEYNEQFF
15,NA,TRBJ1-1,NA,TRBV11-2,CASSRRSLVNTEAFF
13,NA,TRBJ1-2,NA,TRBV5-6,CASSPRGFDGYTF
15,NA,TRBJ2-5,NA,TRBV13,CASSLAGEFQETQYF